These 20 T cell receptor beta chains were sequenced from one sample in a study of cytomegalovirus exposure and HLA in healthy donors. Primers for the PCR totalled 60 Vbeta and 13 Jbeta. Here immunoSEQ multiplex PCR was the method, and the copy in TCRdb shows in-frame clones only, minus some. There are about 190,000 clones in the sample; over 9.5% occur only once, and approximately 8.3% lies in the top ten. Sample: PBMCs. The receptors were sampled from a man aged 50 to 59 in good health and CMV-seropositive.

The chain employs TRBV9 and TRBJ1-1, with D tentatively TRBD1 (5 bases). Looked up from germline, CDR1 is SGDLS and CDR2 is YYNGEE. The CDR3 spans 17 residues. V was pared by 4 bases and J by 1 base, with 20 bases between. CDR3 region: CASSPTLLGGTNTEAFF. Here the CDR3 DNA reads TGTGCCAGCAGCCCCACCCTTCTTGGGGGGACGAACACTGAAGCTTTCTTT.

The table lists this clone with a few counts. The chain links TRBV5-4 to TRBJ1-4, with D possibly being TRBD1 (5 bases). Germline V gene data show CDR1 as SGHNT and CDR2 as YYREEE (reference sequence). V lost 1 base, J lost 8 bases, and 18 bases lay in between. This CDR3 has 16 residues. The CDR3 sequence is CASSLKGTPRREKLFF. The CDR3 DNA reads as TGTGCCAGCAGCTTGAAAGGGACTCCCAGAAGGGAAAAACTGTTTTTT.

The rearrangement joins TRBV28 to TRBJ2-5; D is possibly TRBD1 (6 bases). Germline lookup yields CDR1 MDHEN and CDR2 SYDVKM. Between the trimmed V and J ends, which lost 8 bases and 4 bases, there was a span of 17 bases. The CDR3 sequence is 14 residues long. CDR3: CASQRVGGTETQYF. The CDR3 nucleotides are TGTGCCAGCCAACGAGTAGGGGGTACAGAGACCCAGTACTTC.

V is TRBV5-6 and J is TRBJ1-6; 9 positions agree with TRBD1. V gave up 0 bases and J gave up 2 bases; unmatched junction bases: 6. Germline loops: CDR1 SGHDT, CDR2 YYEEEE. The CDR3 totals 18 residues. CDR3 protein: CASSLEGQGIAYNSPLHF. Here the CDR3 DNA reads TGTGCCAGCAGCTTGGAGGGACAGGGAATCGCCTATAATTCACCCCTCCACTTT. The full variable domain, completed using reference TRBV5-6 and TRBJ1-6, is DAGVTQSPTHLIKTRGQQVTLRCSPKSGHDTVSWYQQALGQGPQFIFQYYEEEERQRGNFPDRFSGHQFPNYSSELNVNALLLGDSALYLCASSLEGQGIAYNSPLHFGNGTRLTVT.

The sample holds a few counts of this clone. The rearrangement links TRBV29-1 to TRBJ2-5; 12 positions agree with TRBD2. CDR1 is SQVTM and CDR2 is ANQGSEA in the germline V gene. This CDR3 has 14 amino acids. V shed 5 bases and J 1 base; nucleotides not matched to a gene: 2. The CDR3 here is CSVRTSGAQETQYF. The CDR3 region has the DNA TGCAGCGTTCGGACTAGCGGGGCCCAAGAGACCCAGTACTTC.

This clone showed up many times. This chain uses TRBV5-4 with TRBJ1-1; no definite D call. The CDR3 has 11 amino acids. Trimming stripped 4 bases from V and 10 bases from J, with 11 bases between. The germline V gene has CDR1 SGHNT and CDR2 YYREEE (reference sequence). The CDR3 spells CASSDAEVAFF. The CDR3 DNA reads TGTGCCAGCAGCGATGCCGAGGTAGCTTTCTTT. Together with reference TRBV5-4 and TRBJ1-1, the CDR3 gives the full variable domain: ETGVTQSPTHLIKTRGQQVTLRCSSQSGHNTVSWYQQALGQGPQFIFQYYREEENGRGNFPPRFSGLQFPNYSSELNVNALELDDSALYLCASSDAEVAFFGQGTRLTVV.

This clone turned up a few times. The J gene is TRBJ2-1, the V gene TRBV7-9; 7 bases map to TRBD2. The V and J ends lost 6 bases and 7 bases, in that order; junction bases with no gene match: 15. The CDR3 runs 16 residues. Per germline, CDR1 SEHNR and CDR2 FQNEAQ (reference sequence). The CDR3 bases are TGTGCCAGCAGGCCCGGGGGGTCCCTTATAAGGAATGAGCAGTTCTTC. Protein sequence: CASRPGGSLIRNEQFF.

The chain joins TRBV4-3 to TRBJ1-6; 9 bases are shared with TRBD1. This CDR3 comprises 16 residues. CDR1 LGHNA and CDR2 YSLEER come from the germline V gene. V dropped 0 bases and J dropped 8; count of bases not matched to a gene: 5. The CDR3 region is CASSQEVGTGHSPLHF. The CDR3 DNA reads TGCGCCAGCAGCCAAGAGGTGGGGACAGGGCATTCACCCCTCCACTTT.

This chain links TRBV4-1 with TRBJ1-6; D is undetermined. Trimming removed 5 bases from V and 0 bases from J, with 11 bases in between. Germline CDR1 reads MGHRA; CDR2 reads YSYEKL. The CDR3 has 16 residues. CDR3 DNA: TGCGCCAGCAGCTTGTTGGGGAGCTCCTATAATTCACCCCTCCACTTT. Its protein is CASSLLGSSYNSPLHF.

This clone was recorded a few times. The chain has TRBV7-2 and TRBJ2-7, with D maybe TRBD1 (5 bases). Germline CDR1 SGHTA, CDR2 FQGNSA. Trimming pared 5 bases from V and 3 bases from J, leaving 8 bases between. The CDR3 spans 12 residues. CDR3 region: CASSTGHYEQYF. Written as DNA, the CDR3 is TGTGCCAGCAGCACTGGACACTACGAGCAGTACTTC.

This clone came up a few times. The chain has TRBV7-9 and TRBJ2-7; D may be TRBD2 (6 bases). Germline V lookup: CDR1 SEHNR, CDR2 FQNEAQ (reference sequence). Trimming took 0 bases from V and 6 from J, leaving 6 bases between them. This CDR3 has 12 amino acids. The CDR3 bases are TGTGCCAGCAGCTTAGCTAGCGGCGAGCAGTACTTC. This codes for CASSLASGEQYF.

This rearrangement joins TRBV5-6 to TRBJ1-3; D might be TRBD1 (5 bases). Germline CDR1 and CDR2: SGHDT and YYEEEE. Trimming cost V 7 bases and J 8 bases, with 19 bases left between them. The CDR3 contains 14 residues. The CDR3 spells CASGGGSRRDTIYF. CDR3 sequence (DNA): TGTGCCAGCGGGGGAGGCAGCCGGAGAGACACCATATATTTT.

The chain has TRBV19 and TRBJ2-1; 7 nucleotides match TRBD2. CDR3 size: 17 residues. Germline V gene sequence: CDR1 LNHDA, CDR2 SQIVND (reference sequence). The J segment lost 1 base and the V segment lost 1 base, leaving 7 bases of the junction unmatched. This chain's CDR3 is CASSIGSGGGSYNEQFF. The CDR3 bases are TGTGCCAGTAGTATAGGTTCGGGCGGGGGTTCCTACAATGAGCAGTTCTTC.

The chain uses TRBV7-2 and TRBJ2-1; no clear D. This CDR3 is built from 15 residues. From germline, CDR1 is SGHTA and CDR2 FQGNSA. The V gene lost 1 base and the J gene lost 4 bases, with 11 bases spanning the gap. Here the CDR3 reads CASSLDGGLYNEQFF. DNA of the CDR3: TGTGCCAGCAGCTTAGATGGCGGATTGTACAATGAGCAGTTCTTC. The whole variable domain, remainder taken from reference TRBV7-2 and TRBJ2-1, is GAGVSQSPSNKVTEKGKDVELRCDPISGHTALYWYRQSLGQGLEFLIYFQGNSAPDKSGLPSDRFSAERTGGSVSTLTIQRTQQEDSAVYLCASSLDGGLYNEQFFGPGTRLTVL.

This clone was observed a few times. The chain uses TRBV5-1 and TRBJ1-3; D gene unclear. The V gene's germline CDR1 is SGHRS and CDR2 YFSETQ. V dropped 0 bases and J dropped 0 bases, with 7 bases sitting between them. CDR3 size: 15 residues. The CDR3 sequence is CASSLGPNSGNTIYF. The CDR3 DNA reads as TGCGCCAGCAGCTTGGGTCCTAACTCTGGAAACACCATATATTTT.

V and J are TRBV11-2 and TRBJ2-7, with 14 bases fitting TRBD2. The CDR3 has 16 residues. The J segment lost 4 bases and the V segment lost 0 bases, leaving 2 bases of the junction unmatched. CDR1 is SGHAT, CDR2 FQNNGV, per germline. CDR3 protein: CASSLETSGGAYEQYF. In DNA form, the CDR3 reads TGTGCCAGCAGCTTAGAGACTAGCGGGGGGGCATACGAGCAGTACTTC.

The chain has TRBV4-2 and TRBJ1-4; TRBD1 is a possible D gene (5 bases). Germline CDR1 is LGHNA and CDR2 is YNFKEQ. Deletions cut 5 bases from V and 0 bases from J, with 10 bases between. The CDR3 loop spans 15 amino acids. In nucleotides, the CDR3 is TGTGCCAGCAGCTCCTCGGGGGCAACTAATGAAAAACTGTTTTTT. The encoded protein is CASSSSGATNEKLFF.

This clone was seen more than once but under ten times. The gene calls are TRBV6-5 and TRBJ1-6; 8 bases are a match to TRBD1. The CDR3 is 13 residues long. Germline loops: CDR1 MNHEY, CDR2 SVGAGI. J was trimmed by 6 bases and V by 7 bases; bases with no gene match: 2. In DNA, the CDR3 is TGTGCCAGCACCGACAGGGGTAATTCACCCCTCCACTTT. Translating gives CASTDRGNSPLHF.

The V and J genes are TRBV5-1 and TRBJ2-5, with a tentative D call TRBD2 (5 bases). The J call is in doubt because the DNA end fits TRBJ2-7 better. The CDR3 totals 12 residues. CDR1 SGHRS and CDR2 YFSETQ come from the germline V gene. CDR3 loop: CASSLRGYEQYF. The CDR3, as DNA: TGCGCCAGCAGCTTGAGAGGGTACGAGCAGTACTTC.

The chain couples TRBV4-2 to TRBJ1-2; perhaps TRBD1 as D (5 bases). Trimming took 4 bases from V and 7 from J, leaving 16 bases between them. From germline, CDR1 is LGHNA and CDR2 YNFKEQ. The CDR3 has 14 residues. In DNA, the CDR3 is TGTGCCAGCAGCCCCGGGAAGGGACTACTTGGCTACACCTTC. Translating it yields CASSPGKGLLGYTF.